This T cell receptor (beta chain) comes out of a study of shared clonotypes between healthy human individuals. Study information: CD4 naive and memory got three plates each, CD8 naive two, CD8 memory one. Whole-study findings and limits: Shared across a few donors were around 5% of the naive CD4 clonotypes.

Assay: immunoSEQ multiplex PCR; the TCRdb copy retains only in-frame clones and omits some. The repertoire holds approximately 2,300,000 clones, with around 93% as singletons. CD4+ cells underwent separation, giving CD45RA+ naive and CD45RA-negative memory subsets. A remark on this clone: Its cognate antigen is unknown.

Germline values: CDR1 LGHNA, CDR2 YNFKEQ. CDR3 length equals 14 residues. The ends lost 3 bases at V and 4 bases at J; junction bases unmatched: 6. The TCR originated in a young man in good health. Some clones in this sample may be carry-over from other donors' samples. The specimen sequenced was naive CD4+ T cells from PBMCs. As to subset: CD45RA+ positively selected. This chain joins TRBV4-2 and TRBJ2-7, with 7 bases lining up with TRBD2. The chain's CDR3 is CASSHITGGYEQYF. The DNA for the CDR3 is TGTGCCAGCAGCCACATAACCGGGGGGTACGAGCAGTACTTC.